Each of the 10 T cell receptor beta chains below was sequenced from the same sample in a study of blood T cell repertoires in COVID-19. Profiling relied on immunoSEQ multiplex PCR, and the TCRdb table lists in-frame clones only, not all of them. The table has 140,000 to 150,000 clones, roughly 90% seen once. Material: PBMCs or T cells enriched from blood (not recorded which). The receptors were sampled from a woman in her 30s with acute COVID-19.

The gene calls are TRBV19 and TRBJ1-5; D is unclear. This CDR3 is 15 amino acids long. The germline CDR1 and CDR2 sequences are LNHDA and SQIVND (reference sequence). V lost 3 bases to trimming and J lost 4 bases, with 13 bases between them. This chain's CDR3 is CASSIDEGVNQPQHF. The CDR3 bases are TGTGCCAGTAGTATTGATGAAGGAGTGAATCAGCCCCAGCATTTT.

This clone has only a few counts. Sequence at one end of the junction differs from germline and may be a read error. The chain combines TRBV7-7 with TRBJ2-2, with 12 positions matching TRBD2. Germline CDR1 SSHAT, CDR2 FNYEAQ (reference sequence). The CDR3 is made up of 21 amino acids. CDR3 DNA sequence: TGTGCTAGCAGCTTAGGGGTTTGTGGACTAGCGGGAAAGGGGGACACCGGGGAGCTGTTTTTT. Its translation: CASSLGVCGLAGKGDTGELFF.

The genes are TRBV9 and TRBJ2-5; TRBD2 aligns across 7 bases. The V segment lost 4 bases and the J segment 5 bases; nucleotides outside the gene matches: 11. Germline V gives CDR1 SGDLS, CDR2 YYNGEE. The CDR3 extends over 15 amino acids. CDR3 amino acids: CASSPIAGVGETQYF. CDR3 coding DNA: TGTGCCAGCAGCCCTATTGCGGGAGTGGGGGAGACCCAGTACTTC.

This clone was observed once. V usage is TRBV7-9 and J usage is TRBJ1-1; D is undetermined. There are 14 residues in the CDR3. The germline V gene has CDR1 SEHNR and CDR2 FQNEAQ (reference sequence). V lost 5 bases to trimming and J lost 5 bases, with 15 bases between them. In nucleotides, the CDR3 is TGTGCCAGCAGCCCCTTGATGTTTGAGACTGAAGCTTTCTTT. Translation gives CASSPLMFETEAFF. Filled out from reference TRBV7-9 and TRBJ1-1, the complete variable domain reads DTGVSQNPRHKITKRGQNVTFRCDPISEHNRLYWYRQTLGQGPEFLTYFQNEAQLEKSRLLSDRFSAERPKGSFSTLEIQRTEQGDSAMYLCASSPLMFETEAFFGQGTRLTVV.

The table lists this clone with a few counts. The CDR3: CASSEGGRGGTQYF. The CDR3 DNA reads as TGTGCCAGCAGTGAAGGCGGGAGGGGGGGTACGCAGTATTTT. The genes are TRBV2 and TRBJ2-3, with TRBD2 matching over 9 bases. The germline V gene has CDR1 SNHLY and CDR2 FYNNEI. V was pared by 1 base and J by 8 bases, with 4 bases of the junction left unmatched. The CDR3 loop spans 14 amino acids.

This chain uses TRBV6-5 with TRBJ2-7; TRBD1 matches at 8 bases. V was clipped by 6 bases and J by 3 bases; unmatched bases: 4. From germline, CDR1 is MNHEY and CDR2 SVGAGI. The CDR3 loop spans 13 amino acids. CDR3 DNA sequence: TGTGCCAGCAGCCGGACAGGGAGCTACGAGCAGTACTTC. It codes for CASSRTGSYEQYF.

The rearrangement uses TRBV11-2 and TRBJ2-1, with D perhaps matching TRBD2 (5 bases). The CDR3 has 15 amino acids. CDR1 and CDR2 from the germline V gene are SGHAT and FQNNGV. The V and J ends lost 3 bases and 0 bases respectively, with 9 bases between them. CDR3 DNA: TGTGCCAGCAGCTTTCTCAGCGGCTCCTACAATGAGCAGTTCTTC. Translating gives CASSFLSGSYNEQFF.

The rearrangement joins TRBV4-1 to TRBJ1-1; 8 bases match TRBD1. Germline trimming cut 4 bases from V and 0 bases from J; bases unmatched to any gene: 16. The CDR3 contains 19 residues. Germline V lookup: CDR1 MGHRA, CDR2 YSYEKL. CDR3 DNA: TGCGCCAGCAGCCCCCATCGCGAGGGACAGGCCACTATGAACACTGAAGCTTTCTTT. Amino acids: CASSPHREGQATMNTEAFF.

The rearrangement links TRBV29-1 to TRBJ1-3, with D perhaps TRBD1 (5 bases). V was trimmed by 1 base and J by 4 bases, leaving 8 bases between them. This CDR3 contains 13 residues. Per germline, CDR1 SQVTM and CDR2 ANQGSEA. In DNA form, the CDR3 reads TGCAGCGTTGAAGCGCAGGGAGGAAACACCATATATTTT. Translating gives CSVEAQGGNTIYF.

This clone is a singleton in its sample. The chain links TRBV28 to TRBJ1-2, with TRBD1 identical over 9 bases. Losses at the gene ends were 7 bases for V and 3 bases for J; bases not matched to a gene: 6. Germline V gene data show CDR1 as MDHEN and CDR2 as SYDVKM. This CDR3 region has 14 residues. Here the CDR3 reads CASMATGGHYGYTF. The CDR3 DNA sequence: TGTGCCAGCATGGCAACAGGGGGCCACTATGGCTACACCTTC.